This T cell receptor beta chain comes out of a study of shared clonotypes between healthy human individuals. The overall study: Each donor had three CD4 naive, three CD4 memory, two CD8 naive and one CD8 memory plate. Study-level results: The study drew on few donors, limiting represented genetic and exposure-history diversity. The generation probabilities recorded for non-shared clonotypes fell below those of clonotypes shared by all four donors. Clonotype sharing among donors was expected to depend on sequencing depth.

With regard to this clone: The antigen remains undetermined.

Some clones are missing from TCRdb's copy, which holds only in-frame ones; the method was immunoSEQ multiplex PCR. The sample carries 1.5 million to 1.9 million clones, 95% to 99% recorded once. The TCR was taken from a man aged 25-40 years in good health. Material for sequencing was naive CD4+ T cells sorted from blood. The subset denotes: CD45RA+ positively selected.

This CDR3 reads CASSLAVYEQYF. The CDR3 DNA reads as TGTGCCAGCTCCTTAGCGGTATACGAGCAGTACTTC. The V call is TRBV6-1, the J call TRBJ2-7, with D possibly being TRBD2 (6 bases). Per germline, CDR1 MNHNS and CDR2 SASEGT. V lost 8 bases to trimming and J lost 4 bases, with 12 bases between them. This CDR3 is built from 12 residues.